This passage covers 8 T cell receptor beta chains from one sample sequenced in a study of a mutant IDH1 vaccine in newly diagnosed glioma. Sequenced by immunoSEQ multiplex PCR; TCRdb stores in-frame clones only, minus some. Of about 92,000 clones in the sample, 80% to 90% are singletons; the top ten hold approximately 7.4%. Described time point: baseline, week 1 (first vaccination visit). Noted treatment: pre-vaccination baseline after standard-of-care therapy. The sample consisted of PBMCs, taken from a glioma patient treated with radiotherapy, temozolomide or both. The receptor source for this set is a woman aged 45-65 years with glioma.

The J gene is TRBJ1-1, the V gene TRBV11-3; D gene uncertain. This CDR3 has 13 residues. Germline V gene lookup returns CDR1 SGHNT and CDR2 YENEEA. The germline V and J ends were trimmed by 5 bases and 4 bases, with 11 bases remaining between them. The CDR3 DNA follows: TGTGCCAGCAGCCCCATTCGGGGCACTGAAGCTTTCTTT. It yields the protein CASSPIRGTEAFF. Full variable domain (rest looked up from reference TRBV11-3 and TRBJ1-1): EAGVVQSPRYKIIEKKQPVAFWCNPISGHNTLYWYLQNLGQGPELLIRYENEEAVDDSQLPKDRFSAERLKGVDSTLKIQPAELGDSAVYLCASSPIRGTEAFFGQGTRLTVV.

V usage is TRBV7-8 and J usage is TRBJ2-5; 7 bases line up with TRBD2. The junction had 6 bases not matched to a gene; V was cut back by 1 base and J by 1 base. Germline V gives CDR1 SGHVS, CDR2 FQNEAQ. The CDR3 spans 16 residues. CDR3 coding DNA: TGTGCCAGCAGCTTAGTTGGGGGGGGACCCCAAGAGACCCAGTACTTC. It is translated as CASSLVGGGPQETQYF.

This clone was seen only once. The chain carries TRBV7-9 and TRBJ1-2; 7 positions match TRBD1. The CDR3 totals 17 residues. Germline V gene data show CDR1 as SEHNR and CDR2 as FQNEAQ (reference sequence). Unmatched junction bases numbered 12, after V lost 5 bases and J lost 0 bases. The DNA of the CDR3 is TGTGCCAGCAGCAAACCGGGACAGACGCCTTCTAACTATGGCTACACCTTC. This codes for CASSKPGQTPSNYGYTF.

This clone was detected only once. The V gene is TRBV15, the J gene TRBJ1-2, with 8 bases fitting TRBD1. The germline V gene has CDR1 LNHNV and CDR2 YYDKDF (reference sequence). This CDR3 contains 13 residues. Losses at the gene ends were 6 bases for V and 8 bases for J; bases not matched to a gene: 8. The CDR3 is CATSLMTGDGYTF. The DNA for the CDR3 is TGTGCCACCAGTCTTATGACAGGGGACGGCTACACCTTC.

In this sample, this clone turned up a few times. V is TRBV11-2 and J is TRBJ1-1; unclear D gene. The V end was cut by 0 bases, the J end by 14 bases, with 19 bases between. The length of the CDR3 is 14 residues. Germline V lookup: CDR1 SGHAT, CDR2 FQNNGV. The CDR3 DNA follows: TGTGCCAGCAGCTTAGATCGCGGAGGACGAGGGTGCTTCTTT. Amino acid sequence: CASSLDRGGRGCFF.

The CDR3 reads CASTPGRAGNTIYF. The DNA of the CDR3 is TGTGCCAGCACCCCCGGGAGGGCTGGAAACACCATATATTTT. The V and J genes are TRBV6-6 and TRBJ1-3; D not resolved. This CDR3 is 14 amino acids long. V was shortened by 7 bases and J by 2 bases, with 12 bases between the two germline ends. Germline CDR1 MNHNY, CDR2 SVGAGI (reference sequence).

The chain uses TRBV2 and TRBJ2-5; D remains unclear. Germline CDR1 is SNHLY and CDR2 is FYNNEI. There are 10 residues in the CDR3. Trimming removed 10 bases at V and 5 bases at J, with 8 bases between. CDR3: CATGEETQYF. Here the CDR3 DNA reads TGTGCCACCGGAGAGGAGACCCAGTACTTC.

This clone was detected a few times. This chain uses TRBV6-5 with TRBJ1-1, with D possibly being TRBD1 (6 bases). V was shortened by 6 bases and J by 1 base, with 9 bases between the two germline ends. The CDR3 is 13 amino acids. Looked up from germline, CDR1 is MNHEY and CDR2 is SVGAGI. CDR3: CASRPDRNTEAFF. The CDR3 DNA reads TGTGCCAGCAGACCGGACAGGAACACTGAAGCTTTCTTT.